This is a list of T cell receptor beta chains from one sample in a study of blood T cell repertoires in COVID-19. Profiled with immunoSEQ multiplex PCR; TCRdb holds only in-frame clones, not every one. The sample lists 450,000 to 600,000 clones, about 90% occurring once. Source material: PBMCs or T cells enriched from blood (not recorded which). The receptor source for this set is a woman under 30 who had recovered from COVID-19. CDR3s include the opening cysteine and the closing phenylalanine or tryptophan. The D gene is left open where the match is weak. Only some rows state a clone size, as once, few, many or a class for expanded clones.

d_gene: NA
v_gene: TRBV5-1
j_gene: TRBJ2-3
abundance: NA
CDR3aa: CASTRPGTDTQYF
CDR3nt: TGCGCCAGCACCCGCCCGGGGACAGATACGCAGTATTTT

d_gene: TRBD1
v_gene: TRBV28
j_gene: TRBJ1-2
abundance: NA
CDR3aa: CASSTGGDGYTF
CDR3nt: TGTGCCAGCAGTACAGGGGGAGATGGCTACACCTTC

d_gene: TRBD1
v_gene: TRBV27
j_gene: TRBJ1-1
abundance: once
CDR3aa: CASSFIRDRETEAFF
CDR3nt: TGTGCCAGCAGTTTCATCCGGGACAGGGAAACTGAAGCTTTCTTT

d_gene: TRBD1
v_gene: TRBV11-3
j_gene: TRBJ2-3
abundance: NA
CDR3aa: CASSGGTGLVPDTQYF
CDR3nt: TGTGCCAGCAGCGGGGGGACAGGGCTCGTTCCAGATACGCAGTATTTT

d_gene: TRBD1
v_gene: TRBV4-1
j_gene: TRBJ1-1
abundance: NA
CDR3aa: CASSQAGTGQMDTEAFF
CDR3nt: TGCGCCAGCAGCCAAGCCGGGACAGGGCAGATGGACACTGAAGCTTTCTTT

d_gene: NA
v_gene: TRBV3-1/TRBV3-2
j_gene: TRBJ2-3
abundance: NA
CDR3aa: CASSQAHFSTDTQYF
CDR3nt: TGTGCCAGCAGCCAAGCCCACTTCTCCACAGATACGCAGTATTTT

d_gene: TRBD2
v_gene: TRBV30
j_gene: TRBJ2-1
abundance: once
CDR3aa: CAWSDPPGLVYNEQFF
CDR3nt: TGTGCCTGGAGTGACCCCCCGGGACTAGTCTACAATGAGCAGTTCTTC

d_gene: NA
v_gene: TRBV13
j_gene: TRBJ2-1
abundance: NA
CDR3aa: CASSLDLIYNEQFF
CDR3nt: TGTGCCAGCAGCTTGGACTTGATTTACAATGAGCAGTTCTTC

d_gene: NA
v_gene: TRBV3-1/TRBV3-2
j_gene: TRBJ1-1
abundance: NA
CDR3aa: CASSQDKWYMNTEAFF
CDR3nt: TGTGCCAGCAGCCAAGATAAGTGGTACATGAACACTGAAGCTTTCTTT

d_gene: TRBD1
v_gene: TRBV14
j_gene: TRBJ1-6
abundance: NA
CDR3aa: CASSPWTGAKSPLHF
CDR3nt: TGTGCCAGCAGCCCTTGGACAGGGGCAAAGTCACCCCTCCACTTT

d_gene: NA
v_gene: TRBV12-3/TRBV12-4
j_gene: TRBJ2-2
abundance: NA
CDR3aa: CASSLSAGELFF
CDR3nt: TGTGCCAGCAGTTTATCTGCCGGGGAGCTGTTTTTT

d_gene: NA
v_gene: TRBV19
j_gene: TRBJ1-2
abundance: NA
CDR3aa: CASMEGSQGSRDYTF
CDR3nt: TGTGCCAGTATGGAGGGCTCACAAGGCTCAAGAGACTACACCTTC

d_gene: TRBD1
v_gene: TRBV15
j_gene: TRBJ1-5
abundance: NA
CDR3aa: CATSRDGGGLDQPQHF
CDR3nt: TGTGCCACCAGCAGAGATGGAGGGGGCTTGGATCAGCCCCAGCATTTT

d_gene: NA
v_gene: TRBV14
j_gene: TRBJ1-2
abundance: NA
CDR3aa: CASSQGWGSGYGYTF
CDR3nt: TGTGCCAGCAGCCAAGGTTGGGGTAGCGGCTATGGCTACACCTTC

d_gene: NA
v_gene: TRBV30
j_gene: TRBJ1-5
abundance: once
CDR3aa: CAWAGQSNQPQHF
CDR3nt: TGTGCCTGGGCTGGACAGAGCAATCAGCCCCAGCATTTT

d_gene: NA
v_gene: TRBV7-2
j_gene: TRBJ1-1
abundance: NA
CDR3aa: CASSLATANTEAFF
CDR3nt: TGTGCCAGCAGCTTAGCGACAGCCAACACTGAAGCTTTCTTT

d_gene: NA
v_gene: TRBV2
j_gene: TRBJ2-1
abundance: once
CDR3aa: CASIPGDSVYNEQFF
CDR3nt: TGTGCCAGCATCCCCGGAGACTCCGTTTACAATGAGCAGTTCTTC

d_gene: TRBD1
v_gene: TRBV29-1
j_gene: TRBJ1-1
abundance: NA
CDR3aa: CSPAWQGATEAFF
CDR3nt: TGCAGCCCTGCGTGGCAGGGGGCGACTGAAGCTTTCTTT

d_gene: NA
v_gene: TRBV7-6
j_gene: TRBJ2-3
abundance: few
CDR3aa: CASSFHYLIDTQYF
CDR3nt: TGTGCCAGCAGCTTTCACTACCTCATTGATACGCAGTATTTT

d_gene: NA
v_gene: TRBV11-2
j_gene: TRBJ2-5
abundance: once
CDR3aa: CASSLDRGETQYF
CDR3nt: TGTGCCAGCAGCTTAGACAGGGGAGAGACCCAGTACTTC

d_gene: NA
v_gene: TRBV7-6
j_gene: TRBJ2-7
abundance: NA
CDR3aa: CASSLGGGYSYEQYF
CDR3nt: TGTGCCAGCAGCTTAGGGGGGGGCTATTCCTACGAGCAGTACTTC

d_gene: NA
v_gene: TRBV10-1
j_gene: TRBJ2-5
abundance: NA
CDR3aa: CASTLGVQGGPKKTQYF
CDR3nt: TGCGCCAGCACCCTGGGGGTCCAGGGAGGACCTAAAAAGACCCAGTACTTC

d_gene: NA
v_gene: TRBV5-1
j_gene: TRBJ1-1
abundance: NA
CDR3aa: CASSLGHQGSGTEAFF
CDR3nt: TGCGCCAGCAGCTTGGGGCATCAGGGGTCGGGCACTGAAGCTTTCTTT

d_gene: NA
v_gene: TRBV6-5
j_gene: TRBJ1-5
abundance: NA
CDR3aa: CASSSSGGSNQPQHF
CDR3nt: TGTGCCAGCAGTAGCAGTGGAGGGAGCAATCAGCCCCAGCATTTT

d_gene: NA
v_gene: TRBV10-2
j_gene: TRBJ1-2
abundance: NA
CDR3aa: CASSESGGRYGYTF
CDR3nt: TGCGCCAGCAGTGAGTCGGGCGGGAGGTATGGCTACACCTTC

d_gene: NA
v_gene: TRBV7-3
j_gene: TRBJ2-7
abundance: once
CDR3aa: CASSLNAGAGEQYF
CDR3nt: TGTGCCAGCAGCTTGAACGCAGGGGCGGGCGAGCAGTACTTC

d_gene: TRBD2
v_gene: TRBV7-6
j_gene: TRBJ2-3
abundance: NA
CDR3aa: CASSFGTSADTQYF
CDR3nt: TGTGCCAGCAGCTTTGGGACTAGTGCAGATACGCAGTATTTT

d_gene: NA
v_gene: TRBV3-1/TRBV3-2
j_gene: TRBJ2-7
abundance: NA
CDR3aa: CASSQDITGTPSRGQYF
CDR3nt: TGTGCCAGCAGCCAGGATATAACCGGGACCCCCTCGCGGGGGCAGTACTTC

d_gene: NA
v_gene: TRBV4-1
j_gene: TRBJ1-2
abundance: NA
CDR3aa: CASSLLLDYGYTF
CDR3nt: TGCGCCAGCTCCTTACTTCTGGACTATGGCTACACCTTC

d_gene: TRBD1
v_gene: TRBV15
j_gene: TRBJ1-2
abundance: few
CDR3aa: CATSIWDEDRDYGYTF
CDR3nt: TGTGCCACCAGCATTTGGGATGAGGACAGGGACTATGGCTACACCTTC

d_gene: TRBD1
v_gene: TRBV6-5
j_gene: TRBJ1-1
abundance: once
CDR3aa: CASSYDRENTEAFF
CDR3nt: TGTGCCAGCAGTTACGACAGGGAGAACACTGAAGCTTTCTTT

d_gene: NA
v_gene: TRBV2
j_gene: TRBJ1-6
abundance: once
CDR3aa: CASALYRANNSPLHF
CDR3nt: TGTGCCAGCGCGTTATACAGGGCTAATAATTCACCCCTCCACTTT

d_gene: NA
v_gene: TRBV5-4
j_gene: TRBJ1-1
abundance: NA
CDR3aa: CASSLVGGEAFF
CDR3nt: TGTGCCAGCAGCCTGGTGGGAGGGGAGGCTTTCTTT

d_gene: TRBD1
v_gene: TRBV10-3
j_gene: TRBJ1-2
abundance: NA
CDR3aa: CAISADRGYGYTF
CDR3nt: TGTGCCATCAGTGCGGACAGGGGATATGGCTACACCTTC

d_gene: TRBD1
v_gene: TRBV2
j_gene: TRBJ2-7
abundance: NA
CDR3aa: CASRKETGMYEQYF
CDR3nt: TGTGCCAGCAGGAAGGAGACAGGGATGTACGAGCAGTACTTC

d_gene: NA
v_gene: TRBV19
j_gene: TRBJ1-4
abundance: few
CDR3aa: CASSPPSGGGLKLFF
CDR3nt: TGTGCCAGTAGTCCCCCCTCAGGAGGAGGGTTGAAACTGTTTTTT

d_gene: TRBD2
v_gene: TRBV5-1
j_gene: TRBJ2-3
abundance: NA
CDR3aa: CASGFSGATSTDTQYF
CDR3nt: TGCGCCAGCGGGTTTAGCGGGGCCACTAGCACAGATACGCAGTATTTT

d_gene: NA
v_gene: TRBV6-2/TRBV6-3
j_gene: TRBJ1-2
abundance: NA
CDR3aa: CASSPSGRGNGYTF
CDR3nt: TGTGCCAGCAGCCCCTCGGGGAGGGGGAATGGCTACACCTTC

d_gene: NA
v_gene: TRBV6-1
j_gene: TRBJ1-6
abundance: once
CDR3aa: CASSEAPKGLVF
CDR3nt: TGTGCCAGCAGTGAAGCGCCCAAGGGGCTCGTCTTT

d_gene: NA
v_gene: TRBV5-4
j_gene: TRBJ1-1
abundance: NA
CDR3aa: CASSREQRRMNTEAFF
CDR3nt: TGTGCCAGCAGCCGAGAGCAAAGGAGGATGAACACTGAAGCTTTCTTT

d_gene: NA
v_gene: TRBV20-1
j_gene: TRBJ2-3
abundance: NA
CDR3aa: CSALYTDTQYF
CDR3nt: TGCAGTGCTCTTTACACCGATACGCAGTATTTT

d_gene: NA
v_gene: TRBV18
j_gene: TRBJ2-2
abundance: NA
CDR3aa: CASSPATHPTGELFF
CDR3nt: TGTGCCAGCTCACCGGCGACTCACCCAACCGGGGAGCTGTTTTTT

d_gene: TRBD2
v_gene: TRBV6-4
j_gene: TRBJ2-5
abundance: NA
CDR3aa: CARGGTQYF
CDR3nt: TGTGCCCGGGGGGGGACCCAGTACTTC

d_gene: NA
v_gene: TRBV28
j_gene: TRBJ1-1
abundance: NA
CDR3aa: CASSLYQGNTEAFF
CDR3nt: TGTGCCAGCAGTCTATATCAGGGGAACACTGAAGCTTTCTTT

d_gene: NA
v_gene: TRBV29-1
j_gene: TRBJ2-3
abundance: once
CDR3aa: CSVVPLGGGLADTQYF
CDR3nt: TGCAGCGTTGTTCCCTTGGGGGGGGGCCTTGCAGATACGCAGTATTTT

d_gene: NA
v_gene: TRBV27
j_gene: TRBJ2-3
abundance: NA
CDR3aa: CASSSATGGSGPPSTDTQYF
CDR3nt: TGTGCCAGCAGTTCAGCCACGGGGGGCTCCGGTCCTCCTAGCACAGATACGCAGTATTTT

d_gene: NA
v_gene: TRBV3-1/TRBV3-2
j_gene: TRBJ2-1
abundance: few
CDR3aa: CASSLQAKEQFF
CDR3nt: TGTGCCAGCAGCCTACAGGCCAAAGAGCAGTTCTTC

d_gene: TRBD1
v_gene: TRBV28
j_gene: TRBJ1-1
abundance: NA
CDR3aa: CASILNRGGTEAFF
CDR3nt: TGTGCCAGCATCCTTAACAGGGGGGGCACTGAAGCTTTCTTT

d_gene: TRBD1
v_gene: TRBV5-8
j_gene: TRBJ1-3
abundance: NA
CDR3aa: CASSYLGQGGNTIYF
CDR3nt: TGTGCCAGCAGCTACCTAGGACAGGGAGGAAACACCATATATTTT

d_gene: TRBD2
v_gene: TRBV2
j_gene: TRBJ2-7
abundance: once
CDR3aa: CASSGRLLAGGLYEQYF
CDR3nt: TGTGCCAGCAGTGGCCGATTGCTAGCGGGGGGTCTCTACGAGCAGTACTTC

d_gene: NA
v_gene: TRBV7-9
j_gene: TRBJ1-6
abundance: NA
CDR3aa: CASSGTGSQNSPLHF
CDR3nt: TGTGCCAGCAGCGGCACAGGGAGCCAGAATTCACCCCTCCACTTT

d_gene: TRBD1
v_gene: TRBV19
j_gene: TRBJ1-1
abundance: NA
CDR3aa: CASSPGTVNTEAFF
CDR3nt: TGTGCCAGTAGTCCCGGGACAGTGAACACTGAAGCTTTCTTT